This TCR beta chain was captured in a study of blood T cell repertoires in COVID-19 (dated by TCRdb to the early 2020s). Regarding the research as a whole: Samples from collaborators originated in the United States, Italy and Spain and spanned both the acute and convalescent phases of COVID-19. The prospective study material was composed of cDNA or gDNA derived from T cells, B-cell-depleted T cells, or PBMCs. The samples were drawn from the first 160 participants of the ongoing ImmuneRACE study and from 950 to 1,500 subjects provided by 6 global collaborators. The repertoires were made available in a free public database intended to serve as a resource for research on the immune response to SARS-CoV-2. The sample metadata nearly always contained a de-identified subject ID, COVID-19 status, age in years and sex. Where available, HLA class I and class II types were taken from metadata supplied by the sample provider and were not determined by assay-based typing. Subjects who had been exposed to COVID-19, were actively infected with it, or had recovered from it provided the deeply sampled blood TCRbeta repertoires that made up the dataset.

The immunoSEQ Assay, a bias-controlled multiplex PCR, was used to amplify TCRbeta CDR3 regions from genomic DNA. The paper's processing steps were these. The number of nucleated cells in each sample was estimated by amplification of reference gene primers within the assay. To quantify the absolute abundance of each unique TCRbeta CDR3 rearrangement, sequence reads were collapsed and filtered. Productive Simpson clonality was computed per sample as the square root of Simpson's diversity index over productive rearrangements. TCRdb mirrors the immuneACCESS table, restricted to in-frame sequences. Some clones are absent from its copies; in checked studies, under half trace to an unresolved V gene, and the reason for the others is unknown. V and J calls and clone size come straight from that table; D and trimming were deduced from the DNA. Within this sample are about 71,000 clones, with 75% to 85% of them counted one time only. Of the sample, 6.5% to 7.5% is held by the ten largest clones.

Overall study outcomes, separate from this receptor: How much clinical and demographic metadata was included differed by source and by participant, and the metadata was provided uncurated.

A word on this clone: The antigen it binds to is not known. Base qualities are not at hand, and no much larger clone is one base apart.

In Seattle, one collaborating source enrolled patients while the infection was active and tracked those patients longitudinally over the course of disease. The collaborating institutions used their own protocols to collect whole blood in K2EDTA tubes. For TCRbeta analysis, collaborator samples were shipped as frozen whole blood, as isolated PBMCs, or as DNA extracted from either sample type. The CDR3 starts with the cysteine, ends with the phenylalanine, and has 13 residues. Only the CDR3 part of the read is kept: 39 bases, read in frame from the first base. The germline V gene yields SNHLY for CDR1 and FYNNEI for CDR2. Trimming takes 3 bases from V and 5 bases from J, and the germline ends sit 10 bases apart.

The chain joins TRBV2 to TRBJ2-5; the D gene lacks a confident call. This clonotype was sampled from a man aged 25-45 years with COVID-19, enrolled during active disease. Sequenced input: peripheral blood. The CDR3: CASSDPVLETQYF. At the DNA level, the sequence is TGTGCCAGCAGTGACCCGGTGTTGGAGACCCAGTACTTC.